Sequencing of this T cell receptor (beta chain) was carried out in a study of cytomegalovirus exposure and HLA in healthy donors. Germline V gives CDR1 LGHNA, CDR2 YNFKEQ. The J segment lost 9 bases and the V segment lost 0 bases, leaving 6 bases of the junction unmatched. The CDR3 is made up of 16 amino acids. The donors, nominally healthy at sampling, likely had unrecorded immune exposures. The study ran its PCR with 60 Vbeta and 13 Jbeta primers. The assay was immunoSEQ multiplex PCR, and TCRdb's table has in-frame clones only and misses some. Here the sample spans some 150,000 clones, about 80% being singletons.

The receptor was isolated from a man in his thirties or forties in good health and CMV-seropositive. Specimen: PBMCs. This rearrangement joins TRBV4-2 to TRBJ2-1; 12 positions agree with TRBD2. As DNA, the CDR3 is TGTGCCAGCAGCCAAGATAGGCTAGCGGGAGGGTTTGAGCAGTTCTTC. Protein sequence: CASSQDRLAGGFEQFF.